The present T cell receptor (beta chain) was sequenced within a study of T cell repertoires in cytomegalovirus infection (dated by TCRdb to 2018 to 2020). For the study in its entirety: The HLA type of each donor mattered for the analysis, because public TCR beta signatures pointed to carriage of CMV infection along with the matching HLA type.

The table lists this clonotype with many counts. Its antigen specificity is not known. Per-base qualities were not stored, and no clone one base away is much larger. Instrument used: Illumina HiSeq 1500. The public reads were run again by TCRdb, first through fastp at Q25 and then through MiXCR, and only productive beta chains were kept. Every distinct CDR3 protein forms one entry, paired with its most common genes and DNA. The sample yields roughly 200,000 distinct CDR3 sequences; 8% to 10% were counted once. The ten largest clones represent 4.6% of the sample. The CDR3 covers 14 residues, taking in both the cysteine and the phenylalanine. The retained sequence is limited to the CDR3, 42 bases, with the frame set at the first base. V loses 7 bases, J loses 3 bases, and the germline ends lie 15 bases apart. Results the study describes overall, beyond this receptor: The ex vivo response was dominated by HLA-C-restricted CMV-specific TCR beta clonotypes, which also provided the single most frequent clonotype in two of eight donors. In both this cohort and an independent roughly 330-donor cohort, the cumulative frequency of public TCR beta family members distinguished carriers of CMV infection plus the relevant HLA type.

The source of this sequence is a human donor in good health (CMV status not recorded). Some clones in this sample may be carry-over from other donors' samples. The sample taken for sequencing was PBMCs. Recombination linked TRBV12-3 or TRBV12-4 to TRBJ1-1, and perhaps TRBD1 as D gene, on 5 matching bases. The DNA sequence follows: TGTGCCAGCACCTGGGGAGGGGTTGACACTGAAGCTTTCTTT. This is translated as CASTWGGVDTEAFF.